This TCR beta chain was captured by sequencing in a study of OX40 agonist ivuxolimab in advanced cancers. Study-level background: Patients were treated with intravenous ivuxolimab, dosed at 0.01 to 10 mg/kg and infused every 2 weeks. Three dose-escalation patients had partial responses: one with hepatocellular carcinoma and two with cutaneous melanoma. General study results and limits: Some of the nonresponding patients also showed low levels of normalized T-cell clonal expansion.

V was clipped by 7 bases and J by 7 bases; unmatched bases: 19. The V gene's germline CDR1 is SQVTM and CDR2 ANQGSEA. CDR3 length: 16 amino acids. Baseline was the first blood sampling point, followed by cycle 4 day 1 and cycle 7 day 1. Sequencing was performed with immunoSEQ multiplex PCR; in TCRdb, only in-frame clones are kept and a portion is missing. The sample records under 35,000 clones, over 75% being singletons. As to this clone: As yet, its antigen is unknown.

The V and J genes are TRBV29-1 and TRBJ2-1, with TRBD1 matching over 7 bases. The source material was CD4+ or CD8+ T cells sorted from blood, sampled in a trial of the OX40 agonist ivuxolimab. The TCR originated in an adult with an advanced solid tumor such as melanoma, head and neck, liver or kidney cancer. The CDR3 here is CSDPLTVKGANNEQFF. In DNA, the CDR3 is TGCAGCGACCCGCTTACCGTTAAGGGGGCGAATAATGAGCAGTTCTTC.